This TCR beta chain derives from a study of blood T cell repertoires in COVID-19. Across the whole study: Specimens from acute and convalescent COVID-19 originated in the United States, Italy and Spain.

From germline, CDR1 is MDHEN and CDR2 SYDVKM. V was pared by 5 bases and J by 1 base, with 14 bases between. CDR3 length equals 15 residues. Authors' methods: Estimation of nucleated cell counts was performed using reference gene primer amplification. The table came from immunoSEQ multiplex PCR; TCRdb's copy has only in-frame clones and leaves some out. Clone size and the V and J calls come from that table; the DNA yielded D and trimming. The top ten clones hold over 4% of a sample with around 260,000 clones, roughly 80% of them seen once. Participant-reported clinical history was the basis for cohort assignment.

The sequenced sample consisted of PBMCs or T cells enriched from blood (not recorded which). The sequence derives from a man aged 25-45 years with acute COVID-19. The rearrangement links TRBV28 to TRBJ1-2; TRBD1 is a possible D gene (5 bases). The CDR3 bases are TGTGCCAGCAGTCTGGCAGGGAACGTTAACTATGGCTACACCTTC. This gives the protein CASSLAGNVNYGYTF.